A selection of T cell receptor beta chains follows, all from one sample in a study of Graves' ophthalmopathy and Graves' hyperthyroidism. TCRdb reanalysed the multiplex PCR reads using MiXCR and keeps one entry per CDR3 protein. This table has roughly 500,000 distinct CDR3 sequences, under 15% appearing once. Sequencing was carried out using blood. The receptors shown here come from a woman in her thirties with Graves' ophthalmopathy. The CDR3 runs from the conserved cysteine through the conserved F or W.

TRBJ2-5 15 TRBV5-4 CASSLVGGTQETQYF
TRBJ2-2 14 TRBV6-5 CASSYSKGAGELFF
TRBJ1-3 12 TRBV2 CASSGVGNTIYF
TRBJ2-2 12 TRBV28 CMRLANTGELFF
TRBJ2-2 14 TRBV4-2 CASMGAGDTGELFF
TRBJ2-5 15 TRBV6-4 CASRWGHRPAETQYF
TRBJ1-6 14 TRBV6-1 CASNVGQGGSPLHF
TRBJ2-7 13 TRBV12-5 CASGLETGREQYF
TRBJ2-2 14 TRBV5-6 CASSLVGHTGELFF
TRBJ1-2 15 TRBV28 CASSLGTGELYGYTF
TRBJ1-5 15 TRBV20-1 CSAYRGRSGNQPQHF
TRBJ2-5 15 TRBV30 CAWRTTGLGKETQYF
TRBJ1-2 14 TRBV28 CASIIQGRTDGYTF
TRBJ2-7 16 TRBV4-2 CASSQEWGRGTYEQYF
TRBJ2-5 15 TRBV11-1 CASSGLAGPAETQYF
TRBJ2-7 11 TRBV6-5 CASSYGGDRYF
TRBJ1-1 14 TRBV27 CASSQSPWYTEAFF
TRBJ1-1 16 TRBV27 CASSLSLRTEGTEAFF
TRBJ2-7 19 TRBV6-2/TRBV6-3 CASSYSFGTSGGTSYEQYF
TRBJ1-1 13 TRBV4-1 CASSYRANTEAFF
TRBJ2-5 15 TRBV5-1 CASRTGRGGQETQYF
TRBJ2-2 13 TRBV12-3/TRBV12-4 CASSSGTTGELFF
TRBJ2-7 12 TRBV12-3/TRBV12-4 CASTWAGYEQYF
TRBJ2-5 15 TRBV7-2 CASSHPTGYGETQYF
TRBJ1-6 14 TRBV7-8 CASSGGQGMSPLHF